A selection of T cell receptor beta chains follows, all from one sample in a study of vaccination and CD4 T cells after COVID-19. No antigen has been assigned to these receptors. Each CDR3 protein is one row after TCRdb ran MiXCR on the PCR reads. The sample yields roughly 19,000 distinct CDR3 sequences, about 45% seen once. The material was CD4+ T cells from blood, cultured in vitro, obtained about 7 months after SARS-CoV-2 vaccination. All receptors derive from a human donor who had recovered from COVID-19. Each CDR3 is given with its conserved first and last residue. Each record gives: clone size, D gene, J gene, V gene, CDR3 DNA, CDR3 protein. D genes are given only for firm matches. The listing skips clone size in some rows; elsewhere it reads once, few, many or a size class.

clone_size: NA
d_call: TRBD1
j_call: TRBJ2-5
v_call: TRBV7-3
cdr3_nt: TGTGCCAGCAGCTACACAGGGGGCCGGGGACAAGAGACCCAGTACTTC
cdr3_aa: CASSYTGGRGQETQYF

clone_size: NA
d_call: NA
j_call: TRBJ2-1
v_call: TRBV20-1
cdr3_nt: TGCAGTGCACCCGGGGGACAACAATACAATGAGCAGTTCTTC
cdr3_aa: CSAPGGQQYNEQFF

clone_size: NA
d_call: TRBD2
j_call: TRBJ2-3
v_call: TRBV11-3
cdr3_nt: TGTGCCAGCAGCTTAGACCCCCAGCGGGGGAGCACAGATACGCAGTATTTT
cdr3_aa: CASSLDPQRGSTDTQYF

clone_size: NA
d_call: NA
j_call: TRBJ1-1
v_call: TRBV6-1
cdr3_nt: TGTGCCAGCAGGGAGACAGCTAACACTGAAGCTTTCTTT
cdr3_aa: CASRETANTEAFF

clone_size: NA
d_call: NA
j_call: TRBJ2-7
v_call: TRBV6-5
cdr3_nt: TGTGCCAGCAGTTACTCGAAAGGGGACGAGCAGTACTTC
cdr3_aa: CASSYSKGDEQYF

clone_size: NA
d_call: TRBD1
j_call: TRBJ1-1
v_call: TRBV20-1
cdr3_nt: TGCAGTGCTAGCCCGGGACAGGGGGCGCTTGGCACTGAAGCTTTCTTT
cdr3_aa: CSASPGQGALGTEAFF

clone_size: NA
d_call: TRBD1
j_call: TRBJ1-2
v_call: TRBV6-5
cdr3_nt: TGTGCCAGCAGTTTAAGACAGGGACCCTTCACCTTC
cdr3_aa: CASSLRQGPFTF

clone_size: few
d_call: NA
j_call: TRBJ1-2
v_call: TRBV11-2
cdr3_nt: TGTGCCAGCAGCTCCCGGGGAGCCAGGGGCTATGGCTACACCTTC
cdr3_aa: CASSSRGARGYGYTF

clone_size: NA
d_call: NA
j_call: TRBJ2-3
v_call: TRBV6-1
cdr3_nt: TGTGCCAGCAGTCCAGGACCTGGACAATTCACAGATACGCAGTATTTT
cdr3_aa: CASSPGPGQFTDTQYF

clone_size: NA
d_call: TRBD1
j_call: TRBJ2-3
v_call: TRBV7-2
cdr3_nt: TGTGCCAGCAGCCCAAGGTCCGGGACAGGGTTGGCAGATACGCAGTATTTT
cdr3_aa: CASSPRSGTGLADTQYF

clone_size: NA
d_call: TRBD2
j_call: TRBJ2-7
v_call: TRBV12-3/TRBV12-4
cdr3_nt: TGTGCCAGCAGCTATGGAGGACTAGCGGGAGGGGAGCAGTACTTC
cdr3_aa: CASSYGGLAGGEQYF

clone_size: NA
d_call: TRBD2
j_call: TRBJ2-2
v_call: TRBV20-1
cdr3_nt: TGCAGTGCTAGAAGCGGGGGAAACACCGGGGAGCTGTTTTTT
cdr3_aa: CSARSGGNTGELFF

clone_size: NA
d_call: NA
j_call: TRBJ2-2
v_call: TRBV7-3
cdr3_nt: TGTGCCAGCAGCCCTCCGGGGGGCGGGGGGGAGCTGTTTTTT
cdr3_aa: CASSPPGGGGELFF

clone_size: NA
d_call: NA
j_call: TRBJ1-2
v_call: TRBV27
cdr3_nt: TGTGCCAGCAGTTTATCTGCGTTACTCAACTATGGCTACACCTTC
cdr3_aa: CASSLSALLNYGYTF

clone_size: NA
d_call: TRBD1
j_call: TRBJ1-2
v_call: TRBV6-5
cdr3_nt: TGTGCCAGCAGTTACGGGGAGGGGGCAGGCGGCCACACCTTC
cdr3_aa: CASSYGEGAGGHTF

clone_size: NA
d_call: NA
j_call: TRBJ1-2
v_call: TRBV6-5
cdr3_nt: TGTGCCAGCAGTTACGACACGCACTATGGCTACACCTTC
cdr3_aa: CASSYDTHYGYTF

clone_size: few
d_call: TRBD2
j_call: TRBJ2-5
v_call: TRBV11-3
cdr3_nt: TGTGCCAGCAGGCCTCCGGGGGGGAGGGAAGAGACCCAGTACTTC
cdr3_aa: CASRPPGGREETQYF

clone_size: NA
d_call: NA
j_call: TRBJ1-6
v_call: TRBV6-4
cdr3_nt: TGTGCCAGCAGTGAGACAAACTCCTATAATTCACCCCTCCACTTT
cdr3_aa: CASSETNSYNSPLHF

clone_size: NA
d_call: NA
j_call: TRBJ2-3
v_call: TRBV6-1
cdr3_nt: TGTGCCAGCAGCTCCGGACCACTAACAGATACGCAGTATTTT
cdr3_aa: CASSSGPLTDTQYF

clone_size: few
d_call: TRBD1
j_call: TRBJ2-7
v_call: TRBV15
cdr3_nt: TGTGCCACCAGCTTATACAGGGGGTACGAGCAGTACTTC
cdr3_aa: CATSLYRGYEQYF

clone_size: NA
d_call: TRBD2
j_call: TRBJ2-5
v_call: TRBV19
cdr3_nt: TGTGCCAGTAGTATTGGAGCGGGAGGCTCGGCGAAGACCCAGTACTTC
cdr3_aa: CASSIGAGGSAKTQYF

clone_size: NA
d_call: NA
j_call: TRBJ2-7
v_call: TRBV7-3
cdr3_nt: TGTGCCAGCAGCGGGGCCAGCTCCTACGAGCAGTACTTC
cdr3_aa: CASSGASSYEQYF

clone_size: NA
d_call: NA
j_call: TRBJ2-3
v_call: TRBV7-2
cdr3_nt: TGTGCCAGCAGCTTAGTCGTTTCCACAGATACGCAGTATTTT
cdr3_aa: CASSLVVSTDTQYF